A single sample gave rise to the 16 T cell receptor beta chains below, sequenced in a study of blood T cell repertoires in COVID-19 (dated by TCRdb to between 2020 and 2021). Library preparation employed the immunoSEQ multiplex PCR assay. TCRdb re-hosts the immuneACCESS table, in-frame sequences only. Its copies lack some clones; in the studies checked, an unresolved V gene accounts for under half of them, and the cause for the rest is not known. Here the sample has 65,000 to 100,000 clones; more than 80% occur a single time. Together, the top ten hold 15% of the sample. The sample was peripheral blood. These receptors came from a woman of 80 years or more with acute or convalescent COVID-19.

J is TRBJ1-1 and V is TRBV10-3; D perhaps matches TRBD1 (6 bases). This CDR3 region has 15 residues. The ends were cut back, 6 bases at V and 0 bases at J, with 14 bases in the middle. Per germline, CDR1 ENHRY and CDR2 SYGVKD. The CDR3 reads CAISRAQGLNTEAFF. The CDR3 bases are TGTGCCATCAGCCGGGCCCAGGGGTTGAACACTGAAGCTTTCTTT.

This clone was detected a few times. The rearrangement links TRBV5-1 to TRBJ2-3, with 7 bases lining up with TRBD2. The CDR3 consists of 17 residues. CDR1 is SGHRS, CDR2 YFSETQ, per germline. The ends lost 1 base at V and 1 base at J; junction bases unmatched: 9. The CDR3 DNA reads as TGCGCCAGCAGCTTGAACATACAGCGGGGTGGCACAGATACGCAGTATTTT. Protein sequence: CASSLNIQRGGTDTQYF.

This clone was observed a single time. The rearrangement uses TRBV19 and TRBJ1-1; unclear D gene. V was cut by 1 base and J by 4 bases, with 13 bases left in between. The CDR3 sequence is 15 residues long. From germline, CDR1 is LNHDA and CDR2 SQIVND (reference sequence). This chain's CDR3 is CASSIGGSPSTEAFF. DNA of the CDR3: TGTGCCAGTAGTATAGGAGGAAGTCCAAGCACTGAAGCTTTCTTT.

The rearrangement uses TRBV2 and TRBJ2-5; a possible D gene is TRBD2 (5 bases). V was cut by 7 bases and J by 5 bases, with 20 bases left in between. Germline lookup yields CDR1 SNHLY and CDR2 FYNNEI. There are 15 residues in the CDR3. CDR3: CASMVWLRAWETQYF. CDR3 bases: TGTGCCAGCATGGTGTGGCTGAGGGCTTGGGAGACCCAGTACTTC.

The chain carries TRBV7-9 and TRBJ2-2; TRBD1 matches at 8 bases. The V gene end was trimmed by 2 bases and the J gene end by 4 bases; junction bases not matched to a gene: 6. Germline-derived CDR1 and CDR2 are SEHNR and FQNEAQ (reference sequence). The CDR3 loop spans 16 amino acids. CDR3 in amino acids: CASSLWGTGITGELFF. The CDR3 region has the DNA TGTGCCAGCAGCTTATGGGGGACAGGTATCACCGGGGAGCTGTTTTTT.

This rearrangement joins TRBV5-4 to TRBJ2-4, with no clear D. There are 14 residues in the CDR3. CDR1 and CDR2 (germline): SGHNT, YYREEE (reference sequence). The ends were cut back, 2 bases at V and 9 bases at J, with 15 bases in the middle. The DNA of the CDR3 is TGTGCCAGCAGCTTAGACGCATCTAGTAGCATTCAGTACTTC. It codes for CASSLDASSSIQYF. Supplemented by reference TRBV5-4 and TRBJ2-4, the full variable domain reads ETGVTQSPTHLIKTRGQQVTLRCSSQSGHNTVSWYQQALGQGPQFIFQYYREEENGRGNFPPRFSGLQFPNYSSELNVNALELDDSALYLCASSLDASSSIQYFGAGTRLSVL.

This clone was counted a few times. The chain has TRBV24-1 and TRBJ1-5; D unresolved. The CDR3 covers 16 residues. The V gene's germline CDR1 is KGHDR and CDR2 SFDVKD. Deletions cut 3 bases from V and 1 base from J, with 12 bases between. This CDR3 reads CATSDPRDLSNQPQHF. The CDR3 DNA follows: TGTGCCACCAGTGATCCACGGGATCTAAGCAATCAGCCCCAGCATTTT.

This clone has only a few counts. The rearrangement uses TRBV3-1 (or the pseudogene TRBV3-2) and TRBJ2-7; TRBD1 aligns across 11 bases. The trim removed 2 bases at V and 6 bases at J, leaving 6 bases unmatched. The CDR3 covers 15 residues. Germline CDR1 reads LGHDT; CDR2 reads YNNKEL (reference sequence). Written as DNA, the CDR3 is TGTGCCAGCAGCCAAACTGGGACAGGGGGGGGCGAGCAGTACTTC. Protein sequence: CASSQTGTGGGEQYF.

The chain uses TRBV5-1 and TRBJ1-5, with 9 nucleotides matching TRBD1. Germline V CDR1 and CDR2: SGHRS, YFSETQ. The V segment lost 4 bases and the J segment 6 bases; nucleotides outside the gene matches: 8. This CDR3 contains 15 residues. The DNA for the CDR3 is TGCGCCAGCAGCCCGGGACAGGGAGGCGGTCAGCCCCAGCATTTT. Translation gives CASSPGQGGGQPQHF.

This clone came up once. The V and J genes are TRBV7-2 and TRBJ2-7, with 10 bases fitting TRBD1. Germline-derived CDR1 and CDR2 are SGHTA and FQGNSA. The V and J ends lost 1 base and 5 bases, in that order; junction bases with no gene match: 5. This CDR3 has 15 residues. CDR3 in amino acids: CASSLDGTGVDEQYF. DNA of the CDR3: TGTGCCAGCAGCTTAGACGGGACAGGGGTCGACGAGCAGTACTTC.

The chain couples TRBV20-1 to TRBJ1-2; D may be TRBD1 (6 bases). The germline V gene encodes CDR1 DFQATT and CDR2 SNEGSKA (reference sequence). This CDR3 contains 13 residues. Trimming cost V 3 bases and J 4 bases, with 12 bases left between them. The CDR3 bases are TGCAGTGCTAGTCCGGACAGATTCTATGGCTACACCTTC. Its protein product is CSASPDRFYGYTF.

The chain uses TRBV7-3 and TRBJ2-3; 8 bases are a match to TRBD1. Losses at the gene ends were 4 bases for V and 5 bases for J; bases not matched to a gene: 2. Looked up from germline, CDR1 is SGHTA and CDR2 is FQGTGA. CDR3 length equals 13 residues. This CDR3 reads CASSSGQGDTQYF. The CDR3 coding sequence is TGTGCCAGCAGCTCCGGACAGGGAGATACGCAGTATTTT.

This clone was counted once. The CDR3 DNA sequence: TGTGCCAGCAGCCCGGGGTGGGTAGGCTCTGGAAACACCATATATTTT. It encodes CASSPGWVGSGNTIYF. The chain joins TRBV5-6 to TRBJ1-3; D remains ambiguous. The CDR3 is 16 residues long. Germline V lookup: CDR1 SGHDT, CDR2 YYEEEE. The ends were cut back, 4 bases at V and 0 bases at J, with 14 bases in the middle.

The rearrangement uses TRBV7-9 and TRBJ1-4; no clear D. The CDR3 consists of 14 residues. V dropped 1 base and J dropped 7 bases, with 10 bases sitting between them. Germline CDR1 and CDR2: SEHNR and FQNEAQ (reference sequence). The CDR3 nucleotides read TGTGCCAGCAGCTTAGGAGAGAACGGTGAAAAACTGTTTTTT. Translated, it gives CASSLGENGEKLFF.

This clone was seen once. The rearrangement joins TRBV24-1 to TRBJ2-4, with D tentatively TRBD2 (6 bases). Germline V CDR1 and CDR2: KGHDR, SFDVKD. The CDR3 sequence is 17 residues long. Trimming took 5 bases from V and 5 from J, leaving 21 bases between them. CDR3 in amino acids: CATSGPRRDSGENIQYF. The CDR3, as DNA: TGTGCCACCAGTGGGCCCCGCCGGGACTCCGGGGAAAACATTCAGTACTTC.

This chain joins TRBV10-1 and TRBJ2-5, with 7 bases lining up with TRBD1. The CDR3 is made up of 15 amino acids. Germline lookup yields CDR1 WNHNN and CDR2 SYGVQD (reference sequence). With 2 bases clipped from V and 4 bases from J, the junction kept 7 bases outside the gene matches. CDR3 bases: TGCGCCAGCAGTGAGAACAAGCCAGGGGGAGAGACCCAGTACTTC. The encoded protein is CASSENKPGGETQYF.